This T cell receptor (beta chain) was sequenced in a study of blood T cell repertoires in COVID-19. The wider study: The United States, Italy and Spain supplied acute and convalescent COVID-19 samples. PBMCs, B-cell-depleted T cells, or T cells provided the cDNA or gDNA that made up the material.

This clone was observed once. Per the original data handling: Scientists estimated how many nucleated cells there were by amplifying reference gene primers. Measured with immunoSEQ multiplex PCR; TCRdb has only the in-frame clones, and not every one. The V and J calls and clone size were taken over from that table, and D and trimming were inferred from the DNA. Among 120,000 to 150,000 clones listed, approximately 80% were seen once. Germline V gene lookup returns CDR1 ENHRY and CDR2 SYGVKD. The ends were cut back, 2 bases at V and 2 bases at J, with 13 bases in the middle. The length of the CDR3 is 15 residues.

Sequenced material: peripheral blood. V and J are TRBV10-3 and TRBJ2-7; D is possibly TRBD2 (6 bases). The sequence came from a man aged 55 to 70 with active or convalescent COVID-19. The CDR3 DNA sequence: TGTGCCATCAGTGAGAGTAGTAGCGGACCCTACGAGCAGTACTTC. Its protein product is CAISESSSGPYEQYF.